The source of this T cell receptor (beta chain) is a study of cytomegalovirus exposure and HLA in healthy donors. Whole-study context: Among about 179 million T cells, an earlier analysis found about 110 million unique TCR beta sequences.

The CDR3 has 15 amino acids. J gave up 7 bases and V 0 bases, and 5 bases lay outside the gene matches. Germline-derived CDR1 and CDR2 are SGHRS and YFSETQ. PCR primers comprised 60 Vbeta and 13 Jbeta primers. Measured with immunoSEQ multiplex PCR; TCRdb has only the in-frame clones, and not every one. Its table records approximately 110,000 clones. Sequenced: PBMCs. The rearrangement joins TRBV5-1 to TRBJ2-2, with 8 positions matching TRBD1. The sequence was obtained from a man between 18 and 35 years old in good health and CMV-seronegative. As DNA, the CDR3 is TGCGCCAGCAGCTTGGACGGACAGGGTAACGGGGAGCTGTTTTTT. Amino acids: CASSLDGQGNGELFF.